Listed below are T cell receptor beta chains from one sample, sequenced in a study of cytomegalovirus exposure and HLA in healthy donors. Clones were read by immunoSEQ multiplex PCR, and TCRdb kept only the in-frame ones, dropping some. The sample has 120,000 or so clones; 75% to 80% are singletons. The sample consisted of PBMCs. The receptors stem from a woman aged 30 to 39 in good health and CMV-seronegative. The conserved cysteine and the conserved F or W are not part of the CDR3 here. Where a row states a size, it is once, few, many or the class of an expanded clone; other rows omit it.

CDR3 length: 10; clone size: few; V gene: TRBV2; CDR3 protein: ASSSRVGGAF
CDR3 length: 12; clone size: few; V gene: TRBV10-3; CDR3 protein: AISGSYSYNEQF
CDR3 length: 11; clone size: -; V gene: TRBV30; CDR3 protein: AWSQGKYTEAF
CDR3 length: 11; clone size: -; V gene: TRBV29-1; CDR3 protein: SVVGQGPYEQY
CDR3 length: 13; clone size: -; V gene: TRBV28; CDR3 protein: ASSFVGTDNNEQF
CDR3 length: 13; clone size: few; V gene: TRBV30; CDR3 protein: AWSRLADSTDTQY
CDR3 length: 13; clone size: -; V gene: TRBV4-1; CDR3 protein: ASSQPLGVPNGYT
CDR3 length: 13; clone size: -; V gene: TRBV4-3; CDR3 protein: ASSLDRGGDQPQH
CDR3 length: 12; clone size: once; V gene: TRBV28; CDR3 protein: ASRQTGGQLEQY
CDR3 length: 13; clone size: few; V gene: TRBV30; CDR3 protein: AWSVMAAGGEKLF
CDR3 length: 14; clone size: few; V gene: TRBV9; CDR3 protein: ASSSLDMANTGELF
CDR3 length: 12; clone size: -; V gene: TRBV7-9; CDR3 protein: ASRLGGRQETQY
CDR3 length: 13; clone size: -; V gene: TRBV6-5; CDR3 protein: ASSYYASGKNEQF
CDR3 length: 13; clone size: -; V gene: TRBV7-2; CDR3 protein: ASSATGPPADTQY
CDR3 length: 13; clone size: -; V gene: TRBV6-1; CDR3 protein: ASSQGGSYTGELF
CDR3 length: 17; clone size: -; V gene: TRBV2; CDR3 protein: ASSDKGTGGRLGNQPQH
CDR3 length: 11; clone size: once; V gene: TRBV19; CDR3 protein: ASSTLQGQPQH
CDR3 length: 12; clone size: -; V gene: TRBV6-5; CDR3 protein: ASSPGLAGGEQF
CDR3 length: 14; clone size: -; V gene: TRBV4-3; CDR3 protein: ASSKGDFPPSYEQY
CDR3 length: 12; clone size: few; V gene: TRBV25-1; CDR3 protein: ASTSGSVYNEQF
CDR3 length: 12; clone size: -; V gene: TRBV25-1; CDR3 protein: ASSESGNTGELF
CDR3 length: 12; clone size: -; V gene: TRBV7-6; CDR3 protein: ASSQGLAGGLQY
CDR3 length: 12; clone size: -; V gene: TRBV7-2; CDR3 protein: ASSGDRSNYGYT
CDR3 length: 13; clone size: -; V gene: TRBV6-5; CDR3 protein: ASSPLGGVQKKLF
CDR3 length: 11; clone size: -; V gene: TRBV5-1; CDR3 protein: ASSLTGPHGYT
CDR3 length: 12; clone size: -; V gene: TRBV29-1; CDR3 protein: SVEGGWTGKGYT
CDR3 length: 12; clone size: -; V gene: TRBV27; CDR3 protein: ASSLNRGRDEQY
CDR3 length: 13; clone size: -; V gene: TRBV7-2; CDR3 protein: ASSLVAGGIDTQY
CDR3 length: 12; clone size: -; V gene: TRBV30; CDR3 protein: AWSGQGAIQPQH
CDR3 length: 16; clone size: -; V gene: TRBV4-2; CDR3 protein: ASSQGPTGALSGNTIY
CDR3 length: 12; clone size: -; V gene: TRBV7-8; CDR3 protein: ASSLGQQDYGYT
CDR3 length: 15; clone size: -; V gene: TRBV13; CDR3 protein: ASSSASGASSYNEQF
CDR3 length: 10; clone size: -; V gene: TRBV6-1; CDR3 protein: ASSGTGSRLF
CDR3 length: 11; clone size: -; V gene: TRBV7-7; CDR3 protein: ASSLSGANEQY
CDR3 length: 12; clone size: -; V gene: TRBV28; CDR3 protein: ASTINWGDEKLF
CDR3 length: 12; clone size: -; V gene: TRBV5-1; CDR3 protein: ASSFIQGADEQY
CDR3 length: 9; clone size: -; V gene: TRBV30; CDR3 protein: AWSYRAEQY
CDR3 length: 18; clone size: -; V gene: TRBV28; CDR3 protein: ASSFLGGRGQGSRKDIQY
CDR3 length: 13; clone size: -; V gene: TRBV19; CDR3 protein: ASRLYSNGNQPQH
CDR3 length: 13; clone size: -; V gene: TRBV2; CDR3 protein: ASNIGRGYQETQY
CDR3 length: 11; clone size: -; V gene: TRBV28; CDR3 protein: ASTSTANTEAF
CDR3 length: 11; clone size: -; V gene: TRBV28; CDR3 protein: ASRSPPLSEQY
CDR3 length: 12; clone size: -; V gene: TRBV5-1; CDR3 protein: ASSSYRGTTEAF
CDR3 length: 13; clone size: -; V gene: TRBV6-5; CDR3 protein: ASSPRTRKGETQY
CDR3 length: 10; clone size: -; V gene: TRBV29-1; CDR3 protein: SEEEPGTEAF
CDR3 length: 12; clone size: few; V gene: TRBV5-6; CDR3 protein: ASSSPLRGTEAF
CDR3 length: 12; clone size: -; V gene: TRBV2; CDR3 protein: ASSRQGILYEQY
CDR3 length: 13; clone size: -; V gene: TRBV7-6; CDR3 protein: ASSQRLAGGNEQF
CDR3 length: 16; clone size: few; V gene: TRBV5-1; CDR3 protein: ASSPLGQLAVVSYEQY
CDR3 length: 11; clone size: once; V gene: TRBV28; CDR3 protein: ASSFQGPYEQY
CDR3 length: 12; clone size: -; V gene: TRBV19; CDR3 protein: ASSPDRGNTEAF
CDR3 length: 13; clone size: -; V gene: TRBV2; CDR3 protein: ASSVQGRTANVLT
CDR3 length: 13; clone size: once; V gene: TRBV4-3; CDR3 protein: ASSQGRTVLSGYT
CDR3 length: 13; clone size: -; V gene: TRBV28; CDR3 protein: ASRITRAPHNEQF
CDR3 length: 13; clone size: -; V gene: TRBV7-6; CDR3 protein: ASSLEGGDRETQY
CDR3 length: 13; clone size: -; V gene: TRBV28; CDR3 protein: ASSQIAGLSYEQY
CDR3 length: 12; clone size: -; V gene: TRBV6-5; CDR3 protein: ASKMGQIQETQY